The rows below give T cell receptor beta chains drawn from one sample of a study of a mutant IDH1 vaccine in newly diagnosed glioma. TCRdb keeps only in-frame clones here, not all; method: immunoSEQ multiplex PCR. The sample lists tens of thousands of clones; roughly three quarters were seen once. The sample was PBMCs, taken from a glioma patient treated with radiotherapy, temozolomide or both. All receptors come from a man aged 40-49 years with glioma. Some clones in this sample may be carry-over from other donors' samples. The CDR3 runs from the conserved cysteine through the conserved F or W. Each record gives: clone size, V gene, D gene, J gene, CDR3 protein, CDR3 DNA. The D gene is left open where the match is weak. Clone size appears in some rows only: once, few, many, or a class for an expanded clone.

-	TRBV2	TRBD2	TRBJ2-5	CASSYGTSDSQYF	TGTGCCAGCAGTTACGGGACTAGCGATTCCCAGTACTTC
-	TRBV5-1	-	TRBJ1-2	CASSLGRHVANYGYTF	TGCGCCAGCAGCTTGGGTCGACACGTTGCTAACTATGGCTACACCTTC
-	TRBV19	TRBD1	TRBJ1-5	CASRGQYNQPQHF	TGTGCCAGTAGGGGACAGTACAATCAGCCCCAGCATTTT
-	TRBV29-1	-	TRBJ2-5	CSVQTHQETQYF	TGCAGCGTCCAGACACACCAAGAGACCCAGTACTTC
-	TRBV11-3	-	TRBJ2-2	CASSSGDGITGELFF	TGTGCCAGCAGCTCCGGGGACGGAATCACCGGGGAGCTGTTTTTT
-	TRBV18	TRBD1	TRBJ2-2	CASSPRTGGTGELFF	TGTGCCAGCTCACCACGGACAGGGGGGACCGGGGAGCTGTTTTTT
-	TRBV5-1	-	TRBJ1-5	CASSLGSYSNQPQHF	TGCGCCAGCAGCTTGGGCAGTTATAGCAATCAGCCCCAGCATTTT
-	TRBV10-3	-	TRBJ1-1	CAISERGAGNTEAFF	TGTGCCATCAGTGAACGGGGGGCCGGGAACACTGAAGCTTTCTTT
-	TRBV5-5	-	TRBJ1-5	CASSSTLGDQPQHF	TGTGCCAGCAGCTCAACTTTGGGGGATCAGCCCCAGCATTTT
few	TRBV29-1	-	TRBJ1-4	CSAREGDEKLFF	TGCAGCGCCCGGGAGGGGGATGAAAAACTGTTTTTT
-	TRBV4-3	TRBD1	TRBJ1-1	CASSSHHRGDDTEAFF	TGCGCCAGCAGCTCTCACCACAGGGGCGATGACACTGAAGCTTTCTTT
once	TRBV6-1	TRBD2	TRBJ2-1	CASSSTSGSYNEQFF	TGTGCCAGCAGTTCGACTAGCGGCTCCTACAATGAGCAGTTCTTC
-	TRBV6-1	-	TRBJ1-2	CASSGFYVGYTF	TGTGCCAGCTCAGGGTTTTATGTAGGCTACACCTTC
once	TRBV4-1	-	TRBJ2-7	CASSKPGTAIYEQYF	TGCGCCAGCAGTAAACCCGGGACGGCGATTTACGAGCAGTACTTC
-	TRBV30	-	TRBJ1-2	CAWKREKDYGYTF	TGTGCCTGGAAAAGGGAGAAGGACTATGGCTACACCTTC